What follows are 28 T cell receptor beta chains derived from one specimen sequenced in a study of cytomegalovirus exposure and HLA in healthy donors. Primers for the PCR totalled 60 Vbeta and 13 Jbeta. Produced via immunoSEQ multiplex PCR; TCRdb's table is partial and in-frame only. Here the sample spans 130,000 or so clones, around 9% being singletons. The material sequenced was PBMCs. These receptors originate from a man aged 35-49 years in good health and CMV-seronegative.

V usage is TRBV6-1 and J usage is TRBJ1-5; tentatively, D is TRBD1 (5 bases). Germline V gives CDR1 MNHNS, CDR2 SASEGT. This CDR3 comprises 15 residues. Trimming removed 7 bases at V and 2 bases at J, with 15 bases between. The CDR3 is CASTMVGVRNQPQHF. The CDR3 DNA is TGTGCCAGCACTATGGTAGGGGTCCGCAATCAGCCCCAGCATTTT.

The genes are TRBV6-5 and TRBJ1-3, with 7 bases fitting TRBD1. CDR1 and CDR2 from the germline V gene are MNHEY and SVGAGI. The ends lost 6 bases at V and 7 bases at J; junction bases unmatched: 12. This CDR3 is built from 15 residues. Here the CDR3 reads CASSLGTDLGNTIYF. The CDR3 coding sequence is TGTGCCAGCAGCCTCGGGACAGACTTGGGGAACACCATATATTTT.

This clone was observed a handful of times. The chain combines TRBV5-6 with TRBJ1-5; D is unresolved. The CDR3 consists of 14 residues. The germline V gene has CDR1 SGHDT and CDR2 YYEEEE. Trimming stripped 1 base from V and 3 bases from J, with 8 bases between. CDR3 residues: CASSLSRYNQPQHF. CDR3 sequence (DNA): TGTGCCAGCAGCTTGTCGAGGTACAATCAGCCCCAGCATTTT. Full variable domain (missing parts from reference TRBV5-6 and TRBJ1-5): DAGVTQSPTHLIKTRGQQVTLRCSPKSGHDTVSWYQQALGQGPQFIFQYYEEEERQRGNFPDRFSGHQFPNYSSELNVNALLLGDSALYLCASSLSRYNQPQHFGDGTRLSIL.

The gene calls are TRBV4-1 and TRBJ1-5, with D perhaps matching TRBD1 (5 bases). Trimming cost V 6 bases and J 5 bases, with 11 bases left between them. Germline V lookup: CDR1 MGHRA, CDR2 YSYEKL. This CDR3 is built from 13 residues. CDR3 nucleotides: TGCGCCAGCAGTATCAGGGCCGATCAGCCCCAGCATTTT. This codes for CASSIRADQPQHF.

A few counts support this clone. The V gene is TRBV5-1, the J gene TRBJ2-7; 7 bases are a match to TRBD1. Per germline, CDR1 SGHRS and CDR2 YFSETQ. This CDR3 is built from 14 residues. J lost 4 bases, V lost 0 bases, and 4 bases had no gene match. For the CDR3, the DNA is TGCGCCAGCAGCTTGGTGCTGGACAGGTACGAGCAGTACTTC. As protein: CASSLVLDRYEQYF. Based on the CDR3 plus reference TRBV5-1 and TRBJ2-7, the full variable domain is KAGVTQTPRYLIKTRGQQVTLSCSPISGHRSVSWYQQTPGQGLQFLFEYFSETQRNKGNFPGRFSGRQFSNSRSEMNVSTLELGDSALYLCASSLVLDRYEQYFGPGTRLTVT.

V usage is TRBV6-5 and J usage is TRBJ2-1, with a tentative D call TRBD2 (7 bases). Per germline, CDR1 MNHEY and CDR2 SVGAGI. Trimming cost V 8 bases and J 9 bases, with 11 bases left between them. The CDR3 consists of 11 residues. In DNA form, the CDR3 reads TGTGCCAGCGGGGGGGCCGGTGAGCAGTTCTTC. Its translation is CASGGAGEQFF.

This chain links TRBV5-1 with TRBJ2-3; D is unresolved. Deletions cut 4 bases from V and 4 bases from J, with 10 bases between. CDR1 SGHRS and CDR2 YFSETQ come from the germline V gene. This CDR3 has 13 residues. The CDR3 region is CASSPDSADTQYF. As DNA, the CDR3 is TGCGCCAGCAGCCCCGATTCGGCAGATACGCAGTATTTT. Full variable domain (remainder filled in from reference TRBV5-1 and TRBJ2-3): KAGVTQTPRYLIKTRGQQVTLSCSPISGHRSVSWYQQTPGQGLQFLFEYFSETQRNKGNFPGRFSGRQFSNSRSEMNVSTLELGDSALYLCASSPDSADTQYFGPGTRLTVL.

This clone was observed a few times. The chain carries TRBV7-6 and TRBJ2-7; 7 bases map to TRBD2. The CDR3 is 16 amino acids. Germline loops: CDR1 SGHVS, CDR2 FNYEAQ. V lost 2 bases to trimming and J lost 0 bases; unmatched junction nucleotides: 7. This chain's CDR3 is CASSLNAGGISYEQYF. For the CDR3, the DNA is TGTGCCAGCAGCTTAAATGCCGGGGGGATCTCCTACGAGCAGTACTTC.

As concerns this clone: Other DNA sequences in this sample translate to the same CDR3. The chain links TRBV19 to TRBJ1-5, with D possibly matching TRBD1 (6 bases). V lost 6 bases to trimming and J lost 6 bases, with 18 bases between them. This CDR3 has 15 residues. The germline gives CDR1 LNHDA, CDR2 SQIVND (reference sequence). The CDR3 region is CASSPEDRSSQPQHF. As DNA, the CDR3 is TGTGCCAGTAGCCCAGAGGACAGATCAAGTCAGCCCCAGCATTTT.

The J gene is TRBJ1-4, the V gene TRBV12-5; possibly TRBD1 for D (5 bases). Germline V CDR1 and CDR2: LGHNT, FRNRAP. The CDR3 spans 17 residues. V gave up 1 base and J gave up 7 bases, with 19 bases separating them. The CDR3 here is CASGLATRGIRGEKLFF. The CDR3, as DNA: TGTGCTAGTGGTTTGGCAACCCGAGGAATTAGGGGTGAAAAACTGTTTTTT.

This chain uses TRBV5-1 with TRBJ2-3; TRBD2 might be the D (7 bases). This CDR3 comprises 18 residues. Trimming cost V 2 bases and J 5 bases, with 24 bases left between them. Germline loops: CDR1 SGHRS, CDR2 YFSETQ. In nucleotides, the CDR3 is TGCGCCAGCAGCTTTTTTACCCCTTTTCGGGGGGCTCAAGATACGCAGTATTTT. Its protein product is CASSFFTPFRGAQDTQYF.

The chain links TRBV19 to TRBJ2-1; D is perhaps TRBD1 (5 bases). Germline V CDR1 and CDR2: LNHDA, SQIVND (reference sequence). Trimming pared 1 base from V and 4 bases from J, leaving 14 bases between. This CDR3 comprises 16 residues. The CDR3 DNA is TGTGCCAGTAGTATAGTAGGGCAGGGTACGTACAATGAGCAGTTCTTC. This codes for CASSIVGQGTYNEQFF. Combining the CDR3 with reference TRBV19 and TRBJ2-1 gives the whole variable domain DGGITQSPKYLFRKEGQNVTLSCEQNLNHDAMYWYRQDPGQGLRLIYYSQIVNDFQKGDIAEGYSVSREKKESFPLTVTSAQKNPTAFYLCASSIVGQGTYNEQFFGPGTRLTVL.

This clone was observed a few times. V is TRBV13 and J is TRBJ2-1; TRBD2 matches 8 bases. CDR1 PRHDT and CDR2 FYEKMQ come from the germline V gene (reference sequence). The CDR3 spans 15 residues. V lost 0 bases, J lost 9 bases, and 7 bases stayed unmatched. The CDR3 DNA reads as TGTGCCAGCAGCTTAGGGGCGGGGGGCCGGTCTGAGCAGTTCTTC. Amino acids: CASSLGAGGRSEQFF.

The table lists this clone with a few counts. The rearrangement links TRBV4-2 to TRBJ2-7; TRBD1 matches at 8 bases. The germline V gene encodes CDR1 LGHNA and CDR2 YNFKEQ. V dropped 4 bases and J dropped 4; count of bases not matched to a gene: 12. This CDR3 is 16 amino acids long. Here the CDR3 DNA reads TGTGCCAGCAGCCCGGACAATCAGGGGGCCGGGTACGAGCAGTACTTC. It translates to CASSPDNQGAGYEQYF.

V and J are TRBV5-1 and TRBJ2-7, with a weak D call TRBD1 (6 bases). Germline V gene sequence: CDR1 SGHRS, CDR2 YFSETQ. The CDR3 totals 14 residues. With 5 bases removed from V and 5 bases from J, the gap between germline ends came to 17 bases. CDR3 sequence (DNA): TGCGCCAGCAGGTTTACAGGGAAGGGGAACGAGCAGTACTTC. This translates into CASRFTGKGNEQYF.

In its sample, this clone was seen a few times. The chain recombines TRBV19 with TRBJ1-5; 7 nucleotides match TRBD1. Germline trimming cut 5 bases from V and 2 bases from J; bases unmatched to any gene: 9. CDR1 is LNHDA, CDR2 SQIVND, per germline (reference sequence). This CDR3 spans 16 amino acids. CDR3 protein: CASSPSLGQGNQPQHF. The CDR3 DNA sequence: TGTGCCAGTAGTCCCTCCCTAGGACAGGGCAATCAGCCCCAGCATTTT.

This clone was detected only a few times. The CDR3 reads CASSEVRSYGYTF. The CDR3 DNA is TGTGCCAGCAGTGAAGTTCGCAGCTATGGCTACACCTTC. The chain recombines TRBV6-1 with TRBJ1-2; D not certain. In germline, CDR1 is MNHNS, CDR2 SASEGT. CDR3 length: 13 residues. V dropped 1 base and J dropped 4 bases, with 7 bases sitting between them.

The chain carries TRBV18 and TRBJ1-2; no clear D. The CDR3 has 16 amino acids. Trimming pared 0 bases from V and 1 base from J, leaving 12 bases between. Per the germline V gene, CDR1 is KGHSH and CDR2 is LQKENI. CDR3 sequence: CASSPPNADYNYGYTF. For the CDR3, the DNA is TGTGCCAGCTCACCACCGAATGCAGATTATAACTATGGCTACACCTTC.

This clone was picked up a small number of times. The V call is TRBV6-5, the J call TRBJ1-3; 7 nucleotides line up with TRBD1. With V trimmed by 4 bases and J by 4 bases, 10 bases remained unmatched. The CDR3 has 16 amino acids. CDR1 and CDR2 (germline): MNHEY, SVGAGI. DNA for the CDR3: TGTGCCAGCAGTTCCCCGACAGGGACCTCGGGAAACACCATATATTTT. Translation gives CASSSPTGTSGNTIYF.

CDR3 sequence (DNA): TGTGCCAGCAGTGAACAGGGGGAATCCTACGAGCAGTACTTC. This translates into CASSEQGESYEQYF. The chain recombines TRBV6-1 with TRBJ2-5, with TRBD1 matching over 7 bases. Judging by the DNA end, TRBJ2-7 fits better; the J call may be wrong. The CDR3 is made up of 14 amino acids. The germline gives CDR1 MNHNS, CDR2 SASEGT.

The table lists this clone with a few counts. The chain couples TRBV7-9 to TRBJ1-6; 7 nucleotides agree with TRBD1. Germline-derived CDR1 and CDR2 are SEHNR and FQNEAQ (reference sequence). Losses at the gene ends were 5 bases for V and 9 bases for J; bases not matched to a gene: 4. This CDR3 spans 13 amino acids. The CDR3 DNA is TGTGCCAGCAGCGGACGACAGGGTTCACCCCTCCACTTT. Encoded protein: CASSGRQGSPLHF. The whole variable domain, filled in from reference TRBV7-9 and TRBJ1-6, reads DTGVSQNPRHKITKRGQNVTFRCDPISEHNRLYWYRQTLGQGPEFLTYFQNEAQLEKSRLLSDRFSAERPKGSFSTLEIQRTEQGDSAMYLCASSGRQGSPLHFGNGTRLTVT.

The chain couples TRBV2 to TRBJ2-5, with TRBD2 matching 7 bases. Germline V CDR1 and CDR2: SNHLY, FYNNEI. V was pared by 3 bases and J by 1 base, with 5 bases of the junction left unmatched. The CDR3 covers 15 residues. As DNA, the CDR3 is TGTGCCAGCAGTGATGGGAGCGGGACCCAAGAGACCCAGTACTTC. Amino acid sequence: CASSDGSGTQETQYF.

A few counts support this clone. The chain combines TRBV5-5 with TRBJ1-1, with TRBD1 matching 7 bases. Germline trimming cut 5 bases from V and 5 bases from J; bases unmatched to any gene: 6. The CDR3 spans 13 residues. CDR1 and CDR2 from the germline V gene are SGHKS and YYEKEE (reference sequence). CDR3 bases: TGTGCCAGCAGAAGACAGGGAGGAACTGAAGCTTTCTTT. Its translation: CASRRQGGTEAFF. Complete variable domain (other parts from reference TRBV5-5 and TRBJ1-1): DAGVTQSPTHLIKTRGQQVTLRCSPISGHKSVSWYQQVLGQGPQFIFQYYEKEERGRGNFPDRFSARQFPNYSSELNVNALLLGDSALYLCASRRQGGTEAFFGQGTRLTVV.

The chain is built from TRBV29-1 and TRBJ2-2; D perhaps matches TRBD1 (6 bases). Trimming pared 7 bases from V and 0 bases from J, leaving 6 bases between. The CDR3 is 12 amino acids. The germline CDR1 and CDR2 sequences are SQVTM and ANQGSEA. As DNA, the CDR3 is TGCAGCGGGGGGCCGAACACCGGGGAGCTGTTTTTT. It specifies CSGGPNTGELFF.

J is TRBJ2-1 and V is TRBV19; 9 bases map to TRBD2. This CDR3 comprises 13 residues. The junction had 7 bases not matched to a gene; V was cut back by 9 bases and J by 7 bases. The germline gives CDR1 LNHDA, CDR2 SQIVND (reference sequence). CDR3: CASMTSGWNEQFF. In DNA form, the CDR3 reads TGTGCCAGCATGACTAGCGGTTGGAATGAGCAGTTCTTC.

The rearrangement links TRBV28 to TRBJ1-2, with 10 bases fitting TRBD1. The length of the CDR3 is 15 residues. The ends lost 9 bases at V and 0 bases at J; junction bases unmatched: 7. CDR1 is MDHEN, CDR2 SYDVKM, per germline. In nucleotides, the CDR3 is TGTGCCAGTGTGACAGGGGGCCGAGCTAACTATGGCTACACCTTC. Its protein product is CASVTGGRANYGYTF.

There are a few counts of this clone. The chain has TRBV5-1 and TRBJ2-6; tentative D call: TRBD2 (5 bases). Germline assignment: CDR1 SGHRS and CDR2 YFSETQ. V was shortened by 4 bases and J by 3 bases, with 8 bases between the two germline ends. The CDR3 spans 14 residues. This CDR3 is CASSAGGGANVLTF. DNA for the CDR3: TGCGCCAGCAGCGCAGGAGGTGGGGCCAACGTCCTGACTTTC.

This chain links TRBV4-3 with TRBJ1-6; D perhaps matches TRBD1 (6 bases). Germline CDR1 reads LGHNA; CDR2 reads YSLEER. This CDR3 is built from 15 residues. V was pared by 0 bases and J by 14 bases, with 17 bases between. The CDR3 sequence: CASSQDRGGIFSLHF. The DNA of the CDR3 is TGCGCCAGCAGCCAAGACAGGGGCGGTATATTCTCCCTCCACTTT.